The next 10 T cell receptor beta chains were all read from a single sample in a study of blood T cell repertoires in COVID-19. TCRdb keeps only in-frame clones here, not all; method: immunoSEQ multiplex PCR. The sample records roughly 250,000 clones, 91% being singletons. Specimen: PBMCs or T cells enriched from blood (not recorded which). Every receptor here comes from a human donor in a cohort exposed to, infected with or recovered from COVID-19 (not recorded which). The donor label of this sample is uncertain.

The CDR3 nucleotides are TGTGCCAGCAGTTTCCAACAGGGACAGCCCCAGCATTTT. Its protein product is CASSFQQGQPQHF. The V and J genes are TRBV6-4 and TRBJ1-5, with D possibly TRBD1 on 6 matching bases. Trimming removed 5 bases from V and 7 bases from J, with 12 bases in between. The CDR3 extends over 13 amino acids. The germline V gene has CDR1 MRHNA and CDR2 SNTAGT.

V usage is TRBV2 and J usage is TRBJ2-3; 9 nucleotides line up with TRBD2. Germline lookup yields CDR1 SNHLY and CDR2 FYNNEI. There are 15 residues in the CDR3. V lost 6 bases, J lost 3 bases, and 7 bases stayed unmatched. In DNA, the CDR3 is TGTGCCAGCAGGATAGCGGGGGTGATTACAGATACGCAGTATTTT. It translates to CASRIAGVITDTQYF.

The chain is built from TRBV9 and TRBJ1-4, with TRBD1 as a possible D gene (6 bases). CDR3 length: 15 amino acids. In germline, CDR1 is SGDLS, CDR2 YYNGEE. Trimming took off 2 bases at V and 0 bases at J, with 8 bases between the two ends. This chain's CDR3 is CASSVSGATNEKLFF. The CDR3 nucleotides are TGTGCCAGCAGCGTCTCAGGGGCAACTAATGAAAAACTGTTTTTT.

The CDR3 region is CASGLTGDQPQHF. The DNA of the CDR3 is TGTGCTAGTGGTTTGACAGGGGATCAGCCCCAGCATTTT. The rearrangement links TRBV12-5 to TRBJ1-5, with 7 bases aligning to TRBD1. Trimming at V came to 2 bases and at J to 5 bases, leaving 0 bases not matched to a gene. The CDR3 loop spans 13 amino acids. Germline CDR1 reads LGHNT; CDR2 reads FRNRAP.

This rearrangement joins TRBV19 to TRBJ1-1; D ambiguous. Germline V lookup: CDR1 LNHDA, CDR2 SQIVND (reference sequence). The CDR3 contains 14 residues. V gave up 0 bases and J gave up 2 bases, with 7 bases separating them. The CDR3 DNA reads TGTGCCAGTAGTATAGATGCGGTTAACACTGAAGCTTTCTTT. Translating gives CASSIDAVNTEAFF.

This rearrangement joins TRBV27 to TRBJ1-6; 9 nucleotides align to TRBD1. J was trimmed by 10 bases and V by 5 bases; bases with no gene match: 9. CDR1 and CDR2 from the germline V gene are MNHEY and SMNVEV (reference sequence). This CDR3 has 15 residues. The CDR3 sequence is CASSTLDRGGSPLHF. For the CDR3, the DNA is TGTGCCAGCAGTACACTGGACAGGGGAGGCTCACCCCTCCACTTT.

The CDR3 sequence: CASSLEAGATDTQYF. CDR3 sequence (DNA): TGCGCCAGCAGCTTGGAGGCAGGTGCCACAGATACGCAGTATTTT. This chain connects TRBV5-1 to TRBJ2-3; the D is unclear. The ends were cut back, 0 bases at V and 2 bases at J, with 10 bases in the middle. The germline V gene encodes CDR1 SGHRS and CDR2 YFSETQ. CDR3 length equals 15 residues.

The chain uses TRBV27 and TRBJ1-2; 7 bases agree with TRBD1. Trimming took 0 bases from V and 0 from J; bases not matched to a gene: 7. The CDR3 has 17 amino acids. The V gene's germline CDR1 is MNHEY and CDR2 SMNVEV (reference sequence). The CDR3 here is CASSLSAGQFANYGYTF. The DNA of the CDR3 is TGTGCCAGCAGTTTATCGGCGGGACAGTTTGCTAACTATGGCTACACCTTC.

The V call is TRBV11-3, the J call TRBJ2-3; TRBD2 matches at 10 bases. Looked up from germline, CDR1 is SGHNT and CDR2 is YENEEA. J lost 1 base, V lost 2 bases, and 12 bases had no gene match. This CDR3 is 19 amino acids long. CDR3 sequence: CASSLRAASGGGGTDTQYF. For the CDR3, the DNA is TGTGCCAGCAGCTTAAGGGCTGCTAGCGGGGGAGGTGGCACAGATACGCAGTATTTT.

The chain recombines TRBV7-2 with TRBJ2-3, with 8 positions matching TRBD2. This CDR3 is 15 amino acids long. J was trimmed by 2 bases and V by 3 bases; bases with no gene match: 4. Germline loops: CDR1 SGHTA, CDR2 FQGNSA. This chain's CDR3 is CASSFGGGLTDTQYF. The CDR3 nucleotides read TGTGCCAGCAGCTTCGGGGGGGGCCTCACAGATACGCAGTATTTT. Using reference TRBV7-2 and TRBJ2-3 for the parts outside the CDR3, the full variable domain is GAGVSQSPSNKVTEKGKDVELRCDPISGHTALYWYRQSLGQGLEFLIYFQGNSAPDKSGLPSDRFSAERTGGSVSTLTIQRTQQEDSAVYLCASSFGGGLTDTQYFGPGTRLTVL.